Listed below are T cell receptor beta chains from one sample, sequenced in a study of cytotoxic CD8 clonotypes in ibrutinib-treated CLL. The assay was immunoSEQ multiplex PCR, and TCRdb's table has in-frame clones only and misses some. The sample has about 140,000 clones, 85% to 95% seen once. The material was PBMCs, obtained after 12 months of ibrutinib treatment. Every receptor here comes from a human donor with chronic lymphocytic leukemia. Both conserved end residues are part of each CDR3. Fields, in order: J gene, V gene, CDR3 length, CDR3 protein.

>TRBJ2-1|TRBV11-2|15
CASSLGGSSYNEQFF
>TRBJ2-3|TRBV5-1|14
CASSFGLATDTQYF
>TRBJ2-7|TRBV18|13
CASSPRDSYEQYF
>TRBJ2-5|TRBV7-9|17
CASSLGEGGNPQETQYF
>TRBJ1-2|TRBV29-1|12
CSVCFLGSGYTF
>TRBJ1-1|TRBV7-2|12
CASSSIRAAAFF
>TRBJ2-7|TRBV4-3|16
CASSQERTGLTYEQYF
>TRBJ1-1|TRBV29-1|14
CSVEDTGGSTEAFF
>TRBJ2-3|TRBV19|14
CASSMVVSTDTQYF
>TRBJ2-7|TRBV6-6|14
CASRAGSDLYEQYF
>TRBJ2-5|TRBV28|12
CAICRVQETQYF
>TRBJ1-2|TRBV2|15
CASSVDGQGNYGYTF
>TRBJ2-3|TRBV11-3|11
CASSLRDTQYF
>TRBJ2-2|TRBV6-5|12
CAKRTGPGELFF
>TRBJ1-2|TRBV30|14
CAWSPGTGGYGYTF
>TRBJ2-3|TRBV14|18
CASSPRLWRKYFTDTQYF
>TRBJ2-5|TRBV30|13
CAWSGDSQETQYF
>TRBJ2-7|TRBV6-5|14
CASSYSGSGLEQYF
>TRBJ2-2|TRBV15|16
CATSRRQVPSTGELFF
>TRBJ2-2|TRBV6-6|13
CASSPGAGGELFF
>TRBJ1-5|TRBV10-3|18
CAISDPTLQGPGTQPQHF
>TRBJ2-7|TRBV10-3|14
CAISESPGAYEQYF
>TRBJ2-2|TRBV6-5|15
CASSMGLSGAGELFF
>TRBJ1-2|TRBV6-5|15
CASSTRHTGNYGYTF
>TRBJ2-5|TRBV12-2|13
CASRFRVVGTQYF
>TRBJ2-2|TRBV4-3|16
CASSQEVGRDTGELFF
>TRBJ2-7|TRBV11-2|16
CASSRDRDRGSYEQYF
>TRBJ1-4|TRBV5-1|14
CASSMRTGAEKLFF
>TRBJ2-2|TRBV9|14
CASSPDGNTGELFF
>TRBJ2-7|TRBV11-1|14
CASSGRDPVYEQYF
>TRBJ1-4|TRBV23-1|15
CASPTGWVANEKLFF
>TRBJ2-6|TRBV30|15
CAWEQQSSGANVLTF